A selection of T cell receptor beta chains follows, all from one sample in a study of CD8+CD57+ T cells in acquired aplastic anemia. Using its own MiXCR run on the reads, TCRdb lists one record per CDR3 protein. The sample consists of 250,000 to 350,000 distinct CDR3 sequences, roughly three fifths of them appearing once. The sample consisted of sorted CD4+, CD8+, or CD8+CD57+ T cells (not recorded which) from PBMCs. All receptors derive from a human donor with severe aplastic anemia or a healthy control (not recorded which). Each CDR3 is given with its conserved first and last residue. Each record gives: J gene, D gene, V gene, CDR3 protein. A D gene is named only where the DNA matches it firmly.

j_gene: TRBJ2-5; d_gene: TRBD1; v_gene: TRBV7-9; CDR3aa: CASSIQRGQGRETQYF
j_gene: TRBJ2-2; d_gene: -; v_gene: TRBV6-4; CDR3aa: CASSGVAGASTGELFF
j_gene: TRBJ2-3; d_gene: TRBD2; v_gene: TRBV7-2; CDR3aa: CASSPRLAGASDTQYF
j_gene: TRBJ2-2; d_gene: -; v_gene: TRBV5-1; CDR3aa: CASSFPSKGDTGELFF
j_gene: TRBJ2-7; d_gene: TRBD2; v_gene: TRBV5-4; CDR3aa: CASSPGNSGIGGQYF
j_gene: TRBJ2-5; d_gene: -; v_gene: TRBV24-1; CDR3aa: CATSDLRGGETQYF
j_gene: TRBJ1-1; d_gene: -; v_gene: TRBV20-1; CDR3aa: CSARARGLIEAFF
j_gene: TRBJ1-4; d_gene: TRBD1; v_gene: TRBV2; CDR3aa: CASKGRTGHNEKLFF
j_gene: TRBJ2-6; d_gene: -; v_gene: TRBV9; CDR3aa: CASSGGLSGANVLTF
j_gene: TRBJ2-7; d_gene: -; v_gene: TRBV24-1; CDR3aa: CATSDSPRHGSYYEQYF
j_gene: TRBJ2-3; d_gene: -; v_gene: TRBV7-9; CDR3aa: CASRRRRDSAADTQYF
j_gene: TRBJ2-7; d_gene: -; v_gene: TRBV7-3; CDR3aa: CASSEARGPYEQYF
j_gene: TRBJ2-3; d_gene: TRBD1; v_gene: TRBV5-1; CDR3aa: CASSSTGTASTDTQYF
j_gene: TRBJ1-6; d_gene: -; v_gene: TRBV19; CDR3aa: CASTRQGSPLHF
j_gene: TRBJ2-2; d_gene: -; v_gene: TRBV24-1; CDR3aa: CATSETGSTGELFF
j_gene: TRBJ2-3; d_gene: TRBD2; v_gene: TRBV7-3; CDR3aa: CASSRSSGGAKDTQYF
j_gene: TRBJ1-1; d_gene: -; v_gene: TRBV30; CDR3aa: CAWTINTEAFF
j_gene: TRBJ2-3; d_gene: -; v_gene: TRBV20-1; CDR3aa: CSASTSGNTDTQYF
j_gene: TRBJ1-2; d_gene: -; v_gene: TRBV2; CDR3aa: CAYKVGAGVNYGYTF
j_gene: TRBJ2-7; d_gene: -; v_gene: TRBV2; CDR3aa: CASSDGGGNEQYF
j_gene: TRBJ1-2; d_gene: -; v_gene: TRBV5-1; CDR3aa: CASSEGRPQTYTF
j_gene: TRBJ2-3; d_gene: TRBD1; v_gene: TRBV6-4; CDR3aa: CAITDRGETDTQYF
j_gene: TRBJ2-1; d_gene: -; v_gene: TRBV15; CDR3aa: CASSEVPGDATYNEQFF
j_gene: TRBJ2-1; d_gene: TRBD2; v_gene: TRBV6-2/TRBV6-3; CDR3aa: CASSLFLLAGENEQFF
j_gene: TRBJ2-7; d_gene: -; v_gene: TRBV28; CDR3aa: CASSSLLDEQYF
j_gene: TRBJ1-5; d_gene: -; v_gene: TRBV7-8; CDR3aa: CASSTMGDQPQHF
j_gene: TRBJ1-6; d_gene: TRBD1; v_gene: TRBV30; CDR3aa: CAWTGRGASPLHF
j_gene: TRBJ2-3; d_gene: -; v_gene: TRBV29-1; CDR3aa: CSVEDYRTDTRYF
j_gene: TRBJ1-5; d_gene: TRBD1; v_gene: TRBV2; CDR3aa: CASRAGGDQPQHF
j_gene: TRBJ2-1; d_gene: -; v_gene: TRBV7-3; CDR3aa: CASSPVYYNEQFF
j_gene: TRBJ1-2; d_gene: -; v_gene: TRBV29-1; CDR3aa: CSVERGPREEYTF
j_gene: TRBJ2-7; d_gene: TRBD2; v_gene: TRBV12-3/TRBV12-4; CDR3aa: CASSIAGGYEQYF
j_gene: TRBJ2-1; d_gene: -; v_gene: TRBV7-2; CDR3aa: CASSLDRPGQYNEQFF
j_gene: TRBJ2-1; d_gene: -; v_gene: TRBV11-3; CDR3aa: CASSLGWRGFRFF
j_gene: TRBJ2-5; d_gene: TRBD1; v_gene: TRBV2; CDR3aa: CASSGWTGQETQYF
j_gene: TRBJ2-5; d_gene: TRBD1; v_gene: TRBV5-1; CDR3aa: CASSAGTGKETQYF
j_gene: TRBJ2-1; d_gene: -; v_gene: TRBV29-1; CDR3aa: CSVGFLSSLGDEQFF
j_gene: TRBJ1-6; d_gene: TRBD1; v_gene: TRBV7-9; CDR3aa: CASSRDSAYYNSPLHF
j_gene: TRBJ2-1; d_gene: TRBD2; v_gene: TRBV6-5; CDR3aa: CASSYSPAGGYNEQFF
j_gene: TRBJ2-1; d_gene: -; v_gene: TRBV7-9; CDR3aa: CASSLAGGALNEQFF
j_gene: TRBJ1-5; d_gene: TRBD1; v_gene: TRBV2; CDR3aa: CASIPRTGAGRQPQHF
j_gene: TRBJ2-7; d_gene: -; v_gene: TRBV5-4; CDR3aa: CASSLVSQGVYEQYF
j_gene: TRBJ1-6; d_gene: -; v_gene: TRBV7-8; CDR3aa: CASSFVEDSPLHF
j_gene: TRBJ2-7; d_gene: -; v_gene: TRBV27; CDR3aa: CASSSRLQVLAYEQYF
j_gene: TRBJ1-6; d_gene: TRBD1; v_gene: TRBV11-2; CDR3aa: CASSTIRTGVYNSPLHF
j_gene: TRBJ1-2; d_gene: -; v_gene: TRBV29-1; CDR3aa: CSVDGGGYTF
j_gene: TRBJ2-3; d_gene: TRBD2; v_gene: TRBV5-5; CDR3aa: CASSRGLAENTDTQYF
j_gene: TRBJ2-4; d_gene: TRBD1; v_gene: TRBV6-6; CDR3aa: CANSEGTGVPSIQYF
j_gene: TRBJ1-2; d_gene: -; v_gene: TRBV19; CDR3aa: CASSISPGTLYGYTF
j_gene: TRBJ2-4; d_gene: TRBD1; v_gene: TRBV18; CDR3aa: CASSPPRSLSGQGKNIQYF
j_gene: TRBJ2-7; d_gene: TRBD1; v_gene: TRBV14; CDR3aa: CASSQGQGWTYEQYF
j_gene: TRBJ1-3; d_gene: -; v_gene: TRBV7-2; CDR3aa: CASSSLMLTSGSTIYF
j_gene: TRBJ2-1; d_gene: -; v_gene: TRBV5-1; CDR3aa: CASRPTTGEGNEQFF
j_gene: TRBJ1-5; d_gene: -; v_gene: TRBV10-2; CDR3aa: CASSDPRTSNQPQHF
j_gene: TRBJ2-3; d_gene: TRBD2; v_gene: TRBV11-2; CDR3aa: CASSFASGGGNTQYF
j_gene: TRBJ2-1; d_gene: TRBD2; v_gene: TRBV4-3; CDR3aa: CASSPQLAGGYNEQFF